The text below deals with one T cell receptor beta chain. The CDR3 is 16 residues long. Germline trimming cut 5 bases from V and 5 bases from J; bases unmatched to any gene: 9. CDR1 and CDR2 from the germline V gene are SGHTA and FQGTGA. The table came from immunoSEQ multiplex PCR; TCRdb's copy has only in-frame clones and leaves some out. Among some 150,000 clones listed, 75% to 90% were seen once. This entry comes from a study of blood T cell repertoires in COVID-19. The rearrangement links TRBV7-3 to TRBJ2-5; 12 nucleotides match TRBD1. The sequenced sample consisted of peripheral blood. The TCR sequence derives from a woman aged 60-75 years with active or convalescent COVID-19. CDR3 sequence reads: CASSRTGTGGAETQYF. CDR3 DNA: TGTGCCAGCAGCCGCACCGGGACAGGGGGCGCGGAGACCCAGTACTTC.